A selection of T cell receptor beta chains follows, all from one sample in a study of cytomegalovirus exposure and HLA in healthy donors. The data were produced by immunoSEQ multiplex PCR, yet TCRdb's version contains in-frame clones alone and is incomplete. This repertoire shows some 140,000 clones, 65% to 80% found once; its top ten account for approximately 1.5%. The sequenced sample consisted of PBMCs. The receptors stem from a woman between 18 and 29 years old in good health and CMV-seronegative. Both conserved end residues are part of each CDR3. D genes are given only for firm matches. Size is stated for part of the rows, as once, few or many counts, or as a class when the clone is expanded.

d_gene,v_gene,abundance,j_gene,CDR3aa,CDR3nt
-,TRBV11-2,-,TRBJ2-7,CASGLGVRAGYEQYF,TGTGCCAGCGGGCTAGGGGTCCGTGCTGGATACGAGCAGTACTTC
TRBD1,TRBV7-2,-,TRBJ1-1,CASSFGQGTEAFF,TGTGCCAGCAGCTTCGGACAGGGAACTGAAGCTTTCTTT
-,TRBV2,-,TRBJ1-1,CASSPAGWSEAFF,TGTGCCAGCAGTCCTGCCGGGTGGTCTGAAGCTTTCTTT
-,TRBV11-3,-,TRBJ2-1,CASSFGGAPYNEQFF,TGTGCCAGCAGCTTTGGGGGCGCGCCCTACAATGAGCAGTTCTTC
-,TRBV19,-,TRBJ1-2,CATAKGSGLYGYTF,TGTGCCACCGCGAAGGGGAGCGGGCTCTATGGCTACACCTTC
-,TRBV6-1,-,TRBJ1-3,CASSEWGAGNTIYF,TGTGCCAGCAGTGAATGGGGGGCTGGAAACACCATATATTTT
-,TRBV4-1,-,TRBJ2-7,CASSQGLSSYEQYF,TGCGCCAGCAGCCAAGGCTTGAGCTCCTACGAGCAGTACTTC
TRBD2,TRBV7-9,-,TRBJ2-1,CASSPREVIYNEQFF,TGTGCCAGCAGCCCGCGGGAGGTTATTTACAATGAGCAGTTCTTC
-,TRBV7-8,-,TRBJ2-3,CASSLGRGQRTDTQYF,TGTGCCAGCAGCTTAGGCAGGGGTCAACGCACAGATACGCAGTATTTT
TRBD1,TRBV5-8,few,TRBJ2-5,CASSEGALGGRETQYF,TGTGCCAGCAGCGAGGGGGCGTTAGGGGGCAGGGAGACCCAGTACTTC
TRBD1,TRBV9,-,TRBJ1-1,CASSFLSGTEIEAFF,TGTGCCAGCAGCTTCTTATCCGGGACAGAGATTGAAGCTTTCTTT
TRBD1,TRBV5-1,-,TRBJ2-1,CASSMGQGGNEQFF,TGCGCCAGCAGCATGGGACAGGGTGGGAATGAGCAGTTCTTC
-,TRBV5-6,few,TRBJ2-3,CASSLGAEWASTDTQYF,TGTGCCAGCAGCTTGGGAGCGGAGTGGGCTAGCACAGATACGCAGTATTTT
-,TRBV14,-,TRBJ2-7,CASGFQQGILFYEQYF,TGTGCCAGCGGTTTCCAACAGGGTATTCTATTCTACGAGCAGTACTTC
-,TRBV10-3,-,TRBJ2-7,CAISHGPTPGLYF,TGTGCCATCAGCCACGGGCCCACCCCGGGACTCTACTTC
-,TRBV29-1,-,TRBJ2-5,CSVEGLFETQYF,TGCAGCGTGGAGGGCCTTTTTGAGACCCAGTACTTC
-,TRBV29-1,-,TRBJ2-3,CSARGSPTDTQYF,TGCAGCGCAAGGGGCAGCCCCACAGATACGCAGTATTTT
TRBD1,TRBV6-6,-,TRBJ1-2,CASTTGGANYGYTF,TGTGCCAGCACGACAGGGGGTGCTAACTATGGCTACACCTTC
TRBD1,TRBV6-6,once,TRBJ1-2,CASSPPGQGNYGYTF,TGTGCCAGCAGTCCTCCGGGACAGGGAAACTATGGCTACACCTTC
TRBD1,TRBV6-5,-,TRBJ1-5,CASSGTGGNQPQHF,TGTGCCAGCAGTGGAACAGGGGGCAATCAGCCCCAGCATTTT
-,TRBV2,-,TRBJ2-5,CASGTLRETQYF,TGTGCCAGCGGGACATTACGGGAGACCCAGTACTTC
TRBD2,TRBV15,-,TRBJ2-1,CATSRDWQRSSLTPSGAPYREQFF,TGTGCCACCAGCAGAGATTGGCAAAGGAGCTCCTTAACCCCTAGCGGGGCCCCCTATAGGGAGCAGTTCTTC
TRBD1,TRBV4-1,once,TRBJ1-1,CASSQQGAQPGATEAFF,TGCGCCAGCAGCCAACAGGGGGCGCAGCCCGGAGCCACTGAAGCTTTCTTT
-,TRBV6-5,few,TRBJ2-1,CASSYDSSKQFF,TGTGCCAGCAGTTATGACAGTAGCAAGCAGTTCTTC
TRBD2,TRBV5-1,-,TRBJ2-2,CASSPQREVDTGELFF,TGCGCCAGCAGCCCTCAGCGGGAGGTGGACACCGGGGAGCTGTTTTTT
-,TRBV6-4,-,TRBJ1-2,CATPNNPGYTF,TGTGCCACCCCGAACAACCCGGGCTACACCTTC
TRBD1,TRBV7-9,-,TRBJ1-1,CSSSFGQGNTEAFF,TGTTCCAGCAGCTTCGGACAGGGGAACACTGAAGCTTTCTTT
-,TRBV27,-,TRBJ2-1,CASRINAGSSYNEQFF,TGTGCCAGCAGGATCAACGCGGGAAGCTCCTACAATGAGCAGTTCTTC
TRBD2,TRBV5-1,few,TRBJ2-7,CASSTGTRAAYEQYF,TGCGCCAGCAGCACCGGGACTAGGGCCGCCTACGAGCAGTACTTC
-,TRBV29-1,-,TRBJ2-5,CSVASVLEETQYF,TGCAGCGTTGCTAGCGTATTAGAAGAGACCCAGTACTTC
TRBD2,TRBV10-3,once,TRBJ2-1,CAISESRASGDRNEQFF,TGTGCCATCAGTGAGTCGAGGGCTAGCGGGGATAGGAATGAGCAGTTCTTC
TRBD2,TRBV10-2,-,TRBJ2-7,CASSGRGGSKYEQYF,TGCGCCAGCAGTGGGCGTGGCGGGAGTAAATACGAGCAGTACTTC
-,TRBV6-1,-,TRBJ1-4,CASLDLRLFF,TGTGCCAGTCTTGACTTAAGACTGTTTTTT
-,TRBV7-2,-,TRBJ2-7,CASSLSGTLLPF,TGTGCCAGCAGCTTATCAGGCACCCTACTTCCTTTC
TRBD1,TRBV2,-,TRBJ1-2,CASRLQGKSGLGGYTF,TGTGCCAGCAGGCTACAGGGGAAGTCCGGACTTGGGGGCTACACCTTC
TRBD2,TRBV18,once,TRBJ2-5,CASSPPGLAEVTQYF,TGTGCCAGCTCACCACCGGGACTAGCGGAGGTGACCCAGTACTTC
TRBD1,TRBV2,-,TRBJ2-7,CASSARPPGQGTYEQYF,TGTGCCAGCAGTGCCCGACCCCCGGGACAGGGCACCTACGAGCAGTACTTC
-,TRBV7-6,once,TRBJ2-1,CASSAHGSYNEQFF,TGTGCCAGCAGCGCGCATGGGAGTTACAATGAGCAGTTCTTC
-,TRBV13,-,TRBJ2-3,CASSPPGGGRTDTQYF,TGTGCCAGCAGCCCCCCCGGTGGGGGCCGCACAGATACGCAGTATTTT
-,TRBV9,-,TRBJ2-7,CASSVEPSELNEQYF,TGTGCCAGCAGCGTAGAACCTAGCGAGCTGAACGAGCAGTACTTC
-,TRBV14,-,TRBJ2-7,CASSLTPGSYEQYF,TGTGCCAGCAGCCTTACTCCGGGCTCCTACGAGCAGTACTTC
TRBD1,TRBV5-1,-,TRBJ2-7,CASSPTGEIDYEQYF,TGCGCCAGCAGCCCGACAGGGGAAATAGACTACGAGCAGTACTTC
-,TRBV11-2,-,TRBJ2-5,CASSPDSFGETQYF,TGTGCCAGCAGCCCAGACTCCTTTGGAGAGACCCAGTACTTC
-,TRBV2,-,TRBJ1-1,CASSEWGPINTEAFF,TGTGCCAGCAGTGAATGGGGCCCCATTAACACTGAAGCTTTCTTT
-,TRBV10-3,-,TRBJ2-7,CASREESYEQYF,TGTGCCAGCCGCGAGGAATCCTACGAGCAGTACTTC
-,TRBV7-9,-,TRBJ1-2,CASSLSPGTTINYGYTF,TGTGCCAGCAGCTTATCGCCAGGGACAACCATTAACTATGGCTACACCTTC
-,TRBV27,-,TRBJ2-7,CASSARDPNYYEQYF,TGTGCCAGCAGCGCGCGGGACCCCAACTACTACGAGCAGTACTTC
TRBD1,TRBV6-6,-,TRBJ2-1,CASSQDRGNEQFF,TGTGCCAGCAGTCAGGACAGGGGGAATGAGCAGTTCTTC
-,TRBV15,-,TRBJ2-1,CATSRDLVSGQGSPWQFF,TGTGCCACCAGCAGAGATCTGGTCAGCGGCCAGGGGTCTCCCTGGCAGTTCTTC